The 23 T cell receptor beta chains below were found in one sample sequenced in a study of blood T cell repertoires in COVID-19. Assay used: immunoSEQ multiplex PCR; TCRdb lists only in-frame clones, some missing. The data show approximately 180,000 clones, roughly 89% seen once. Sequencing was done on a sample of PBMCs or T cells enriched from blood (not recorded which). These receptors all stem from a woman aged 40 to 55 with acute COVID-19.

This chain uses TRBV9 with TRBJ2-4; 16 bases fit TRBD2. The trim removed 0 bases at V and 1 base at J, leaving 13 bases unmatched. The CDR3 sequence is 22 residues long. Germline CDR1 is SGDLS and CDR2 is YYNGEE. This CDR3 is CASSVARAGTSGGARAKNIQYF. The CDR3 DNA follows: TGTGCCAGCAGCGTAGCTAGGGCTGGGACTAGCGGGGGGGCAAGGGCCAAAAACATTCAGTACTTC.

The chain employs TRBV30 and TRBJ2-1; D is ambiguous. Per germline, CDR1 GTSNPN and CDR2 SVGIG (reference sequence). There are 17 residues in the CDR3. Deletions cut 0 bases from V and 1 base from J, with 16 bases between. The CDR3 DNA reads as TGTGCCTGGAGTGTACGGTTCAGGCCAATTTCCTACAATGAGCAGTTCTTC. Its protein is CAWSVRFRPISYNEQFF.

This chain uses TRBV4-3 with TRBJ2-5, with D perhaps matching TRBD2 (6 bases). The CDR3 contains 15 residues. V was cut by 0 bases and J by 5 bases, with 13 bases left in between. Per germline, CDR1 LGHNA and CDR2 YSLEER. CDR3 DNA: TGCGCCAGCAGCCAAGAAATCGGGGGTGGGGAGACCCAGTACTTC. This sequence encodes CASSQEIGGGETQYF.

The chain has TRBV27 and TRBJ2-5; 10 bases fit TRBD1. This CDR3 has 14 residues. The V and J ends lost 5 bases and 2 bases, in that order; junction bases with no gene match: 2. CDR1 MNHEY and CDR2 SMNVEV come from the germline V gene (reference sequence). For the CDR3, the DNA is TGTGCCAGCAGTCAGGGACAGGGGCAAGAGACCCAGTACTTC. Translating gives CASSQGQGQETQYF.

This clone was found a few times. V is TRBV2 and J is TRBJ2-3; D unresolved. There are 14 residues in the CDR3. Between the trimmed V and J ends, which lost 3 bases and 4 bases, there was a span of 11 bases. In germline, CDR1 is SNHLY, CDR2 FYNNEI. For the CDR3, the DNA is TGTGCCAGCAGTGAGGTTAGCTTGCCAGATACGCAGTATTTT. It encodes CASSEVSLPDTQYF.

V and J are TRBV19 and TRBJ2-7, with D perhaps TRBD1 (7 bases). Germline CDR1 and CDR2: LNHDA and SQIVND (reference sequence). The CDR3 has 14 amino acids. V was trimmed by 4 bases and J by 4 bases, leaving 14 bases between them. Written as DNA, the CDR3 is TGTGCCAGTAGTACGACAGGGACTTCGTACGAGCAGTACTTC. Its protein is CASSTTGTSYEQYF.

This clone showed up just once. The chain carries TRBV27 and TRBJ2-1; 14 bases agree with TRBD2. The CDR3 is 16 amino acids. Germline V gives CDR1 MNHEY, CDR2 SMNVEV (reference sequence). Trimming cost V 5 bases and J 6 bases; bases outside gene matches: 6. DNA of the CDR3: TGTGCCAGCAGTCCCTGGGGACTAGCGGGGGTCAATGAGCAGTTCTTC. It specifies CASSPWGLAGVNEQFF.

The DNA for the CDR3 is TGTGCCAGCAGCCGGCATAGCGGCAGCTCCTACAATGAGCAGTTCTTC. It translates to CASSRHSGSSYNEQFF. The genes are TRBV3-1 (or the pseudogene TRBV3-2) and TRBJ2-1; tentative D call: TRBD2 (6 bases). Germline V gene data show CDR1 as LGHDT and CDR2 as YNNKEL (reference sequence). This CDR3 has 16 amino acids. V lost 4 bases and J 0 bases, leaving 13 bases between the germline ends.

The rearrangement uses TRBV19 and TRBJ1-2; D remains unclear. The V end was cut by 11 bases, the J end by 2 bases, with 12 bases between. The length of the CDR3 is 12 residues. Germline V gene data show CDR1 as LNHDA and CDR2 as SQIVND (reference sequence). The CDR3 nucleotides are TGTGCCGCCCGAACCAGGAACTATGGCTACACCTTC. Amino acids: CAARTRNYGYTF.

The V call is TRBV6-5, the J call TRBJ2-1; D is uncertain. The CDR3 spans 11 residues. The germline CDR1 and CDR2 sequences are MNHEY and SVGAGI. The ends were cut back, 7 bases at V and 8 bases at J, with 9 bases in the middle. CDR3 coding DNA: TGTGCCAGCACTACTCTCGATGAGCAGTTCTTC. Translated, it gives CASTTLDEQFF.

This clone was counted a few times. The J gene is TRBJ2-7, the V gene TRBV28; D call uncertain. In germline, CDR1 is MDHEN, CDR2 SYDVKM. V lost 4 bases and J lost 4, with 5 bases in between. This CDR3 is built from 11 residues. The CDR3, as DNA: TGTGCCAGCAGTTACAGATACGAGCAGTACTTC. Encoded protein: CASSYRYEQYF.

The chain has TRBV5-1 and TRBJ1-2; TRBD1 is a possible D gene (6 bases). V lost 2 bases and J 4 bases, leaving 15 bases between the germline ends. CDR1 SGHRS and CDR2 YFSETQ come from the germline V gene. The CDR3 is made up of 15 amino acids. The CDR3 sequence: CASSFSGGLGYGYTF. The CDR3 DNA reads TGCGCCAGCAGCTTCAGTGGGGGCTTGGGCTATGGCTACACCTTC.

V and J are TRBV2 and TRBJ2-7; TRBD2 agrees at 12 bases. The CDR3 is 17 residues long. Germline lookup yields CDR1 SNHLY and CDR2 FYNNEI. V gave up 5 bases and J gave up 0 bases; unmatched junction bases: 8. CDR3 nucleotides: TGTGCCAGCAGTCATACGACTAGCGGGGGCTACTCCTACGAGCAGTACTTC. Its translation: CASSHTTSGGYSYEQYF.

The V call is TRBV29-1, the J call TRBJ2-4, with 9 bases matching TRBD2. Germline CDR1 and CDR2: SQVTM and ANQGSEA. The CDR3 runs 17 residues. Trimming removed 1 base from V and 3 bases from J; junction bases left unmatched: 10. The CDR3 loop is CSVEGLAGGFDKNIQYF. The CDR3 bases are TGCAGCGTTGAAGGTCTTGCGGGGGGGTTTGACAAAAACATTCAGTACTTC.

V gene TRBV7-9 combines with J gene TRBJ1-3; D not resolved. The germline gives CDR1 SEHNR, CDR2 FQNEAQ (reference sequence). The CDR3 is made up of 18 amino acids. V was pared by 4 bases and J by 0 bases, with 19 bases between. Written as DNA, the CDR3 is TGTGCCAGCAGCTCCCGGGCCCCATTCCGGGGCTCTGGAAACACCATATATTTT. Protein product: CASSSRAPFRGSGNTIYF. The variable domain in full, completed from reference TRBV7-9 and TRBJ1-3, reads DTGVSQNPRHKITKRGQNVTFRCDPISEHNRLYWYRQTLGQGPEFLTYFQNEAQLEKSRLLSDRFSAERPKGSFSTLEIQRTEQGDSAMYLCASSSRAPFRGSGNTIYFGEGSWLTVV.

This rearrangement joins TRBV19 to TRBJ1-4, with D unclear. This CDR3 is built from 15 residues. V lost 5 bases and J 2 bases, leaving 12 bases between the germline ends. Per germline, CDR1 LNHDA and CDR2 SQIVND (reference sequence). The CDR3 protein is CASSVRDTTNEKLFF. The DNA of the CDR3 is TGTGCCAGTAGTGTGAGGGATACGACTAATGAAAAACTGTTTTTT.

The rearrangement links TRBV5-8 to TRBJ2-4; weak D call: TRBD2 (6 bases). The germline CDR1 and CDR2 sequences are SGHTS and YDEGEE. Deletions cut 2 bases from V and 0 bases from J, with 12 bases between. This CDR3 is built from 16 residues. Here the CDR3 reads CASSLGRSIAKNIQYF. Here the CDR3 DNA reads TGTGCCAGCAGCTTAGGGAGGTCCATAGCCAAAAACATTCAGTACTTC.

The rearrangement links TRBV10-3 to TRBJ2-2, with a weak D call TRBD1 (5 bases). The germline V gene encodes CDR1 ENHRY and CDR2 SYGVKD. Trimming took off 3 bases at V and 6 bases at J, with 11 bases between the two ends. The CDR3 totals 14 residues. The CDR3: CAISEVQGAGELFF. In DNA form, the CDR3 reads TGTGCCATCAGTGAAGTTCAGGGCGCCGGGGAGCTGTTTTTT.

The CDR3, as DNA: TGTGCCATCAGTGCCGGGGGACTAGCGGAAGTCACAGATACGCAGTATTTT. Translating it yields CAISAGGLAEVTDTQYF. The chain joins TRBV10-3 to TRBJ2-3, with TRBD2 identical over 11 bases. J was trimmed by 2 bases and V by 4 bases; bases with no gene match: 8. Germline CDR1 is ENHRY and CDR2 is SYGVKD. This CDR3 region has 17 residues.

The chain carries TRBV28 and TRBJ2-7; D perhaps matches TRBD2 (6 bases). The CDR3 is made up of 14 amino acids. Germline CDR1 reads MDHEN; CDR2 reads SYDVKM. The V gene lost 5 bases and the J gene lost 3 bases, with 14 bases spanning the gap. CDR3 protein: CASSLMGRGYEQYF. The CDR3 DNA reads as TGTGCCAGCAGTCTAATGGGGCGGGGCTACGAGCAGTACTTC.

CDR3 protein: CASSSRLGDTQYF. CDR3 nucleotide sequence: TGTGCCAGCAGCTCGCGACTTGGGGATACGCAGTATTTT. V gene TRBV13 combines with J gene TRBJ2-3, with D hard to call. The V gene lost 4 bases and the J gene lost 6 bases, with 11 bases spanning the gap. Germline loops: CDR1 PRHDT, CDR2 FYEKMQ (reference sequence). The CDR3 totals 13 residues.

The chain employs TRBV11-2 and TRBJ1-6, with D unresolved. CDR1 is SGHAT and CDR2 is FQNNGV in the germline V gene. The CDR3 spans 15 residues. Between the trimmed V and J ends, which lost 0 bases and 7 bases, there was a span of 10 bases. The CDR3 sequence: CASSLDLGPNSPLHF. The CDR3 nucleotides read TGTGCCAGCAGCTTAGATCTGGGCCCCAATTCACCCCTCCACTTT.

This rearrangement joins TRBV30 to TRBJ2-7; 7 bases align to TRBD1. The CDR3 length is 14 residues. Germline V gene data show CDR1 as GTSNPN and CDR2 as SVGIG (reference sequence). V was clipped by 6 bases and J by 1 base; unmatched bases: 9. The DNA of the CDR3 is TGTGCCTGTACCGGGACAGTTTTATCCTACGAGCAGTACTTC. This sequence encodes CACTGTVLSYEQYF.